The rows below give T cell receptor beta chains drawn from one sample of a study of T cell responses to AZD1222 COVID-19 vaccine. Assay: immunoSEQ multiplex PCR; the TCRdb copy retains only in-frame clones and omits some. The top ten clones hold 1.9% of a sample with 140,000 to 150,000 clones, 85% to 95% of them seen once. The source material was peripheral blood, sampled on day 0 of AZD1222 vaccination. These TCRs come from an adult in good health. The CDR3 runs from the conserved cysteine through the conserved F or W. D genes are given only for firm matches. Clone size, where shown, is once, few, many, or a class for clones that have expanded.

clone size	V gene	D gene	J gene	CDR3 protein	CDR3 DNA
-	TRBV6-6	TRBD1	TRBJ2-7	CASSPTRDRVYEQYF	TGTGCCAGCAGTCCGACTCGGGACAGGGTCTACGAGCAGTACTTC
-	TRBV3-1/TRBV3-2	TRBD1	TRBJ1-1	CASSPRRQGRTEAFF	TGTGCCAGCAGCCCCCGAAGACAGGGGCGTACTGAAGCTTTCTTT
-	TRBV2	-	TRBJ2-1	CASSLRDWGDEQFF	TGTGCCAGCAGCCTCCGGGACTGGGGAGATGAGCAGTTCTTC
once	TRBV24-1	TRBD1	TRBJ1-5	CATRLQGEVRQPQHF	TGTGCCACCAGACTACAGGGGGAGGTTCGACAGCCCCAGCATTTT
few	TRBV10-3	TRBD2	TRBJ2-1	CAISVQAGAAYNEQFF	TGTGCCATCAGTGTCCAAGCGGGAGCGGCCTACAATGAGCAGTTCTTC
-	TRBV18	-	TRBJ1-2	CASSVQGPDMGYTF	TGTGCCAGCTCAGTGCAGGGGCCGGATATGGGCTACACCTTC
-	TRBV6-1	TRBD1	TRBJ2-2	CASSEAEGAMVTGELFF	TGTGCCAGCAGTGAAGCTGAGGGGGCTATGGTCACCGGGGAGCTGTTTTTT
-	TRBV5-1	TRBD1	TRBJ1-1	CASSGQGASTEAFF	TGCGCCAGCAGCGGACAGGGGGCGAGCACTGAAGCTTTCTTT
-	TRBV6-2/TRBV6-3	-	TRBJ1-2	CASSGQNYGYTF	TGTGCCAGCAGCGGACAGAACTATGGCTACACCTTC
once	TRBV7-3	-	TRBJ2-1	CASSSQGINEQFF	TGTGCCAGCAGCTCGCAGGGTATCAATGAGCAGTTCTTC
-	TRBV27	-	TRBJ1-1	CASSLTGKGTEAFF	TGTGCCAGCAGTTTAACCGGGAAGGGCACTGAAGCTTTCTTT
-	TRBV9	-	TRBJ2-1	CASGLAQPYNEQFF	TGTGCCAGCGGATTAGCGCAACCCTACAATGAGCAGTTCTTC
-	TRBV9	-	TRBJ1-1	CASSAAGSEAFF	TGTGCCAGCAGCGCGGCGGGCTCTGAAGCTTTCTTT
-	TRBV19	-	TRBJ1-5	CASRRDGGGSNQPQHF	TGTGCCAGTAGGCGCGATGGGGGAGGGAGCAATCAGCCCCAGCATTTT
-	TRBV5-1	-	TRBJ1-1	CASASGPMNTEAFF	TGCGCCAGCGCCTCCGGACCGATGAACACTGAAGCTTTCTTT
-	TRBV11-2	TRBD1	TRBJ1-4	CASSLHGTGGNEKLFF	TGTGCCAGCAGCTTACACGGGACAGGGGGAAATGAAAAACTGTTTTTT
-	TRBV5-1	-	TRBJ2-1	CASGRDRISDEQFF	TGCGCCAGCGGAAGGGACCGCATCTCGGATGAGCAGTTCTTC
once	TRBV29-1	TRBD1	TRBJ2-7	CSVRTGFDEQYF	TGCAGCGTCCGGACAGGGTTCGACGAGCAGTACTTC
once	TRBV4-1	-	TRBJ1-2	CASSQVGGARYGYTF	TGCGCCAGCAGCCAAGTCGGTGGGGCGCGGTATGGCTACACCTTC
few	TRBV7-8	TRBD2	TRBJ2-2	CASSFRAGGPNTGELFF	TGTGCCAGCAGCTTTAGAGCGGGAGGGCCAAACACCGGGGAGCTGTTTTTT
-	TRBV24-1	-	TRBJ1-6	CATIPGRGEAPLHF	TGTGCCACCATCCCTGGGAGGGGAGAGGCACCCCTCCACTTT
-	TRBV9	TRBD1	TRBJ2-2	CASSVDRTGERIGELFF	TGTGCCAGCAGCGTAGATCGGACAGGGGAGCGGATCGGGGAGCTGTTTTTT
-	TRBV11-2	-	TRBJ1-6	CASSFTYGNSPLHF	TGTGCCAGCAGCTTCACTTACGGGAATTCACCCCTCCACTTT
-	TRBV27	-	TRBJ1-1	CAPPRWGDTEAFF	TGTGCCCCCCCGCGGTGGGGGGACACTGAAGCTTTCTTT
-	TRBV6-5	-	TRBJ1-5	CASTAGAPTQPQHF	TGTGCCAGCACCGCCGGGGCCCCAACTCAGCCCCAGCATTTT
-	TRBV9	-	TRBJ2-1	CASNQGNNEQFF	TGTGCCAGCAATCAGGGCAACAATGAGCAGTTCTTC
-	TRBV5-1	TRBD2	TRBJ2-2	CASSTGLAGVGTGELFF	TGCGCCAGCAGCACCGGACTAGCGGGAGTAGGTACCGGGGAGCTGTTTTTT
-	TRBV5-1	-	TRBJ1-1	CASSPGRDGFHTEAFF	TGCGCCAGCAGCCCGGGACGGGATGGATTTCACACTGAAGCTTTCTTT
-	TRBV5-4	-	TRBJ1-2	CASSLQGSYGYTF	TGTGCCAGCAGCTTGCAGGGTTCCTATGGCTACACCTTC
-	TRBV4-2	-	TRBJ2-3	CASSQDRLARSQDTQYF	TGTGCCAGCAGCCAAGATCGGCTAGCCAGATCCCAAGATACGCAGTATTTT
few	TRBV27	-	TRBJ1-2	CASSTNGQRRRVGYTF	TGTGCCAGCAGTACGAACGGACAGAGGCGGAGGGTAGGCTACACCTTC
-	TRBV7-9	-	TRBJ1-1	CASSLAVGRATEAFF	TGTGCCAGCAGCTTAGCGGTCGGCAGGGCGACTGAAGCTTTCTTT
-	TRBV27	-	TRBJ1-5	CASSQDRRPNQPQHF	TGTGCCAGCAGTCAAGACAGAAGACCCAATCAGCCCCAGCATTTT
-	TRBV7-3	-	TRBJ2-1	CASSLTVLSTANEQFF	TGTGCCAGCAGCTTAACCGTCCTCTCGACGGCCAATGAGCAGTTCTTC
-	TRBV3-1/TRBV3-2	-	TRBJ2-7	CASSQDRRYEQYF	TGTGCCAGCAGCCAAGATCGGCGGTACGAGCAGTACTTC
-	TRBV2	TRBD2	TRBJ2-1	CASSREAGLAGTEQFF	TGTGCCAGCAGTCGCGAGGCTGGACTAGCGGGTACGGAGCAGTTCTTC
-	TRBV2	TRBD1	TRBJ1-5	CASRARTGGLKPQHF	TGTGCCAGCAGGGCAAGGACAGGGGGCTTAAAGCCCCAGCATTTT
-	TRBV7-9	-	TRBJ1-5	CASSSLDTGGQPQHF	TGTGCCAGCAGCTCATTGGACACAGGCGGGCAGCCCCAGCATTTT
-	TRBV24-1	TRBD1	TRBJ2-3	CATSDATEGATDTQYF	TGTGCCACCAGTGATGCCACCGAGGGGGCCACAGATACGCAGTATTTT
-	TRBV5-1	TRBD1	TRBJ2-3	CASSLGTGADTQYF	TGCGCCAGCAGCCTAGGGACAGGGGCAGATACGCAGTATTTT
-	TRBV5-1	-	TRBJ1-2	CASSFGGNYGYTF	TGCGCCAGCAGCTTCGGCGGGAACTATGGCTACACCTTC
-	TRBV5-1	TRBD1	TRBJ2-5	CASSWGQGRETQYF	TGCGCCAGCAGCTGGGGACAGGGACGAGAGACCCAGTACTTC
-	TRBV24-1	-	TRBJ2-4	CATSDLGHKLAKNIQYF	TGTGCCACCAGTGATTTAGGGCACAAGTTAGCCAAAAACATTCAGTACTTC
-	TRBV6-6	-	TRBJ1-1	CATTRGTANTEAFF	TGTGCCACCACCCGTGGTACGGCTAACACTGAAGCTTTCTTT
-	TRBV18	-	TRBJ2-1	CASSPGQSLGDEQFF	TGTGCCAGCTCACCGGGGCAGAGCCTTGGCGATGAGCAGTTCTTC
-	TRBV5-6	TRBD1	TRBJ1-5	CASSPGQGRYNQPQHF	TGTGCCAGCAGCCCGGGACAGGGGCGATACAATCAGCCCCAGCATTTT
-	TRBV5-1	TRBD2	TRBJ2-1	CASSLFEVIASGLSSYNEQFF	TGCGCCAGCAGCTTGTTCGAAGTAATTGCTAGCGGATTAAGCTCCTACAATGAGCAGTTCTTC
-	TRBV5-1	-	TRBJ1-1	CASSLESRGMAFF	TGCGCCAGCAGCTTGGAAAGTAGGGGGATGGCTTTCTTT
-	TRBV19	TRBD2	TRBJ2-2	CASSPLAGGRELFF	TGTGCCAGTAGTCCTCTAGCGGGGGGGCGGGAGCTGTTTTTT
-	TRBV27	-	TRBJ1-3	CASSSSSGNTIYF	TGTGCCAGCAGTTCGAGCTCTGGAAACACCATATATTTT
-	TRBV6-1	-	TRBJ1-2	CASSEHRAYGYTF	TGTGCCAGCAGTGAGCACAGGGCCTATGGCTACACCTTC
-	TRBV27	-	TRBJ2-7	CASSARPYYEQYF	TGTGCCAGCAGTGCCAGGCCCTACTACGAGCAGTACTTC
-	TRBV4-1	TRBD1	TRBJ1-1	CASSQKGGERAFF	TGCGCCAGCAGCCAAAAAGGGGGCGAGAGAGCTTTCTTT
-	TRBV5-1	-	TRBJ1-4	CASSRNEKLFF	TGCGCCAGCAGCCGAAATGAAAAACTGTTTTTT
-	TRBV12-3/TRBV12-4	-	TRBJ2-1	CASSETQGMGQFF	TGTGCCAGCAGTGAAACCCAGGGAATGGGGCAGTTCTTC